Described below is a single TCR beta chain sequence and its context. Its antigen is not known. A junction boundary mismatches the germline segment, possibly from a read error. This sample stems from a study of cytomegalovirus exposure and HLA in healthy donors. Study outcomes and limitations: Segments of the TCR beta V type were, in most cases, productive about 87% or about 30% of the time in an earlier analysis. Judged likely to be a sequencing artifact was a cluster of highly shared sequence variants.

Vbeta (60) and Jbeta (13) primers were used in the PCR. Data came from immunoSEQ multiplex PCR; TCRdb stores just in-frame clones and leaves some out. The table includes over 95,000 clones, 77% detected once. This CDR3 has 16 amino acids. Germline CDR1 and CDR2: SEHNR and FQNEAQ (reference sequence). The receptor comes from a man between 40 and 49 years old in good health and CMV-seropositive. The sequenced sample was PBMCs. The rearrangement uses TRBV7-9 and TRBJ1-1; 7 nucleotides align to TRBD1. The CDR3 nucleotides read TGTGCCAGCAGCTATACCCTCAGGGGGATGAACACTGTAGCTTTCTTT. Protein: CASSYTLRGMNTVAFF.